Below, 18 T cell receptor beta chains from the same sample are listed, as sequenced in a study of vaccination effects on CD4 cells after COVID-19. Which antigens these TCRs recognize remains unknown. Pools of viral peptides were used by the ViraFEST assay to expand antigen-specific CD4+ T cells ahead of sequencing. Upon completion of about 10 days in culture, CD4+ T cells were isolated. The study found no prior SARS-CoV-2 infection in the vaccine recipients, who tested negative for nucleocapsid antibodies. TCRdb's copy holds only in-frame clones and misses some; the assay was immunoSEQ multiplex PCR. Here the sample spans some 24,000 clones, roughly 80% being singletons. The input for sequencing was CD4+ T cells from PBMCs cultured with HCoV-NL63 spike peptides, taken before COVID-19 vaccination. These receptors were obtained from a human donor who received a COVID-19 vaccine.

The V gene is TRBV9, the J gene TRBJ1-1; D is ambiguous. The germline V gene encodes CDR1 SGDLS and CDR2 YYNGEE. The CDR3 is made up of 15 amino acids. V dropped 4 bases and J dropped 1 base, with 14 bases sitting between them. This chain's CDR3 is CASSPQTGPNTEAFF. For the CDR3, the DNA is TGTGCCAGCAGCCCACAGACCGGACCGAACACTGAAGCTTTCTTT.

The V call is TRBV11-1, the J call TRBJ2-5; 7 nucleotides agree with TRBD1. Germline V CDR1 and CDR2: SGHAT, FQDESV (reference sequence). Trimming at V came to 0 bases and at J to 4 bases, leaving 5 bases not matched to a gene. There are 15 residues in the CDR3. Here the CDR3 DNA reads TGTGCCAGCAGCTTAGCCCCGACAGGGATAGAGACCCAGTACTTC. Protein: CASSLAPTGIETQYF.

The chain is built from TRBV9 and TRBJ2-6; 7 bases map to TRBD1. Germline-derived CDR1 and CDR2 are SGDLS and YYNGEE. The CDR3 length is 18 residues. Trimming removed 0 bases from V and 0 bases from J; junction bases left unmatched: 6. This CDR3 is CASSVGAQGSSGANVLTF. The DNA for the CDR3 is TGTGCCAGCAGCGTAGGGGCACAGGGGTCCTCTGGGGCCAACGTCCTGACTTTC. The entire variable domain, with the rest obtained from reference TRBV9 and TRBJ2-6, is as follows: DSGVTQTPKHLITATGQRVTLRCSPRSGDLSVYWYQQSLDQGLQFLIQYYNGEERAKGNILERFSAQQFPDLHSELNLSSLELGDSALYFCASSVGAQGSSGANVLTFGAGSRLTVL.

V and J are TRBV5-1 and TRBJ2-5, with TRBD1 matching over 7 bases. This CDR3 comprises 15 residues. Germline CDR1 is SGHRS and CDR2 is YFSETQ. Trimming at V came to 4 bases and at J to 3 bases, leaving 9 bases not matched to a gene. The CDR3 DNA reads TGCGCCAGCAGCAGGATACAGGGGAGCGAAGAGACCCAGTACTTC. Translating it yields CASSRIQGSEETQYF.

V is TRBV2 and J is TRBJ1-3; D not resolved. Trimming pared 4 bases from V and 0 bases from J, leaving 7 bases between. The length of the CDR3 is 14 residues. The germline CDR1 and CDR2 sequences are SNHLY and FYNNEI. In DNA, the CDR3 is TGTGCCAGCAGTGCTATTTTCTCTGGAAACACCATATATTTT. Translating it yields CASSAIFSGNTIYF. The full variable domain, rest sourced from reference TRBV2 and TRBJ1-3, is EPEVTQTPSHQVTQMGQEVILRCVPISNHLYFYWYRQILGQKVEFLVSFYNNEISEKSEIFDDQFSVERPDGSNFTLKIRSTKLEDSAMYFCASSAIFSGNTIYFGEGSWLTVV.

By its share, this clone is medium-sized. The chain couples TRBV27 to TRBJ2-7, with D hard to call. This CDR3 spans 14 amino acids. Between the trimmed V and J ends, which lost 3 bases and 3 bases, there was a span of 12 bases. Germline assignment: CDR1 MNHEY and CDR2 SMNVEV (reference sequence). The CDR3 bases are TGTGCCAGCAGTTTGGCCGGGCCATACTACGAGCAGTACTTC. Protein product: CASSLAGPYYEQYF.

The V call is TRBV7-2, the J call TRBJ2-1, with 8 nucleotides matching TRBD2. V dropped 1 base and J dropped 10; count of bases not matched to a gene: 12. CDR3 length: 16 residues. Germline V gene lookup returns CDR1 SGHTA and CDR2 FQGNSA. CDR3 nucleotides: TGTGCCAGCAGCTTAGAAACGCGTGCCGGGGGGGTGGAGCAGTTCTTC. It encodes CASSLETRAGGVEQFF.

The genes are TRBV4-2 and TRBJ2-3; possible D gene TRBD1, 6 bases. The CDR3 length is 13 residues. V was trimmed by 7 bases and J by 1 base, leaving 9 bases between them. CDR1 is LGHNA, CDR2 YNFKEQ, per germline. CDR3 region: CASKAGGTDTQYF. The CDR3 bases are TGTGCCAGCAAGGCAGGGGGCACAGATACGCAGTATTTT.

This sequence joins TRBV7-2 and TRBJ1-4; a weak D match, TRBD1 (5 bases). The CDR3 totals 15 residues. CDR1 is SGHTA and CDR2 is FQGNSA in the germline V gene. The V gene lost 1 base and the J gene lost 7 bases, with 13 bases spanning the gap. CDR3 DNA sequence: TGTGCCAGCAGCTTAGGAGGGGCGCAGGGTGAAAAACTGTTTTTT. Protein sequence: CASSLGGAQGEKLFF.

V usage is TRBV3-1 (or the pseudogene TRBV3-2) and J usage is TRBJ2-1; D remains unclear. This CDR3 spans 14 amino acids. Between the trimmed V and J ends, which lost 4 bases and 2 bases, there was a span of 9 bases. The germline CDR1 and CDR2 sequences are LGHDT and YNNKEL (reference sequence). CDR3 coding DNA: TGTGCCAGCAGCCCTACCGCTGCCTACAATGAGCAGTTCTTC. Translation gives CASSPTAAYNEQFF.

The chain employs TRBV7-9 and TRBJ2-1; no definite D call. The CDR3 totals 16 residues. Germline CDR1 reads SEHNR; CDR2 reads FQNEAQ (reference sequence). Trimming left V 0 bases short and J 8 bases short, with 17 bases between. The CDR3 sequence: CASSLALRHTPHEQFF. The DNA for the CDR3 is TGTGCCAGCAGCTTAGCGCTCCGGCACACCCCACATGAGCAGTTCTTC.

The CDR3 DNA reads TGTGCCAGCAGTGAACACTCACAGGGGACAGCACTCCCCCTCCACTTT. Protein: CASSEHSQGTALPLHF. The chain recombines TRBV6-1 with TRBJ1-6; 7 bases align to TRBD1. The CDR3 consists of 16 residues. V lost 2 bases, J lost 13 bases, and 14 bases stayed unmatched. The germline CDR1 and CDR2 sequences are MNHNS and SASEGT.

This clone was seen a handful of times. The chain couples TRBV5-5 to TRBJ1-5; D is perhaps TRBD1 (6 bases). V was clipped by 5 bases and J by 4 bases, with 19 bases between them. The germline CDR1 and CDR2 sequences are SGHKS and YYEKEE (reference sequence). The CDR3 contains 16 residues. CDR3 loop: CASRAAGVRSNQPQHF. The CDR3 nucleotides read TGTGCCAGCAGGGCTGCAGGGGTACGCTCGAATCAGCCCCAGCATTTT.

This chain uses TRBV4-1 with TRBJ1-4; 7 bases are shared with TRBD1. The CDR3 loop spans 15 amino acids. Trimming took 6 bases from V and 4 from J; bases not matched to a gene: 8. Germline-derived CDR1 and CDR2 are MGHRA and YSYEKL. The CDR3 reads CASRSGGGDNEKLFF. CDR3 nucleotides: TGCGCCAGCAGGTCAGGGGGAGGGGATAATGAAAAACTGTTTTTT.

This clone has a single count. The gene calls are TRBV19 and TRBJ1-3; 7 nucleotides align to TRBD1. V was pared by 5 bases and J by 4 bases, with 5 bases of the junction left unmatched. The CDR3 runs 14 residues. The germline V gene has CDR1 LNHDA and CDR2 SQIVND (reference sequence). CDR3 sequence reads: CASSHRDRGNTIYF. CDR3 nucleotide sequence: TGTGCCAGTAGTCACCGGGACAGAGGAAACACCATATATTTT. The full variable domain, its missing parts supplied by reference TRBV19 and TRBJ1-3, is DGGITQSPKYLFRKEGQNVTLSCEQNLNHDAMYWYRQDPGQGLRLIYYSQIVNDFQKGDIAEGYSVSREKKESFPLTVTSAQKNPTAFYLCASSHRDRGNTIYFGEGSWLTVV.

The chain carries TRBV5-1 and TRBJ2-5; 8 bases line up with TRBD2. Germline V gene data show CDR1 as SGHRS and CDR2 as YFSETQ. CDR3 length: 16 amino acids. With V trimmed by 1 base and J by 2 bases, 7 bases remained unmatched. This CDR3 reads CASSLYAGGSQETQYF. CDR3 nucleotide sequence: TGCGCCAGCAGCTTGTATGCGGGAGGATCTCAAGAGACCCAGTACTTC.

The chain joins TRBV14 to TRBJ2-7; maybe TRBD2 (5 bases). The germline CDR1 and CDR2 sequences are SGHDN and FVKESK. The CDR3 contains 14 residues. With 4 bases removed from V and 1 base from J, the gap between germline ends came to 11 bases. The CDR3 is CASSLDLTSYEQYF. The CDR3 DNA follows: TGTGCCAGCAGCCTGGACTTAACTTCCTACGAGCAGTACTTC.

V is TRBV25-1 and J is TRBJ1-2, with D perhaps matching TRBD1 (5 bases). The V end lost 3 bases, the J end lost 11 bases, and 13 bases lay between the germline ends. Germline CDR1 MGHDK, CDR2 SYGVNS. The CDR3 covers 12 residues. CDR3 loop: CASSDPTRGYTF. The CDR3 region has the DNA TGTGCCAGCAGTGACCCGACTCGGGGGTACACCTTC.